This note documents a single T cell receptor beta chain sequence. This clone was seen only once. Its antigen remains undetermined. No base qualities exist here, and no much larger clone lies one base off it. The immunoSEQ Assay, a bias-controlled multiplex PCR, was used to amplify TCRbeta CDR3 regions from genomic DNA. From the authors' description of their analysis: The number of nucleated cells in each sample was estimated by amplification of reference gene primers within the assay. To quantify the absolute abundance of each unique TCRbeta CDR3 rearrangement, sequence reads were collapsed and filtered. For each sample, productive Simpson clonality was calculated as the square root of Simpson's diversity index across productive rearrangements. As stored in TCRdb, this immuneACCESS dataset retains in-frame rearrangements with V and J assigned. A fraction of the clones does not appear; measured against another copy, unresolved V genes explain less than half of the discrepancy, and the remainder lacks a known reason. V and J calls and clone size are those listed in that table; D and trimming were worked out from the DNA. This sample comprises over 100,000 clones, 87% of them detected only once. 2% to 2.5% of the sample is taken by the ten largest.

Whole blood was collected in K2EDTA tubes by collaborating institutions according to the institutions' own protocols. For TCRbeta analysis, collaborators shipped samples in one of three forms: frozen whole blood, isolated PBMCs, or DNA extracted from either of those sample types. This sample was taken from a study of blood T cell repertoires in COVID-19 (dated by TCRdb to 2018 to 2020). Some background on the complete study: The collaborator samples originated in the United States, Italy and Spain and spanned the acute and convalescent phases of COVID-19. The prospective study material was composed of cDNA or gDNA derived from T cells, B-cell-depleted T cells, or PBMCs. Deeply sampled blood TCRbeta repertoires from subjects exposed to, actively infected with, or recovered from COVID-19 were included in the dataset. A freely available public database, intended as a resource for researchers studying the immune response to SARS-CoV-2, is where the repertoires were released. The samples were drawn from the first 160 participants of the ongoing ImmuneRACE study and from some 1,300 subjects provided by 6 global collaborators. A de-identified subject ID, COVID-19 status, age in years and sex were almost always included in the sample metadata. Where available, HLA class I and class II types were taken from metadata supplied by the sample provider and were not determined by assay-based typing. Overall study outcomes, separate from this receptor: How much clinical and demographic metadata was included differed by source and by participant, and the metadata was provided uncurated.

Measured from the cysteine to the phenylalanine, the CDR3 is 15 residues long. The entry retains the CDR3 DNA only, 45 bases that are in frame from base 1. Taken from the germline V gene, the CDR1 and CDR2 loops are SGHDT and YYEEEE. V loses 2 bases of germline sequence and J loses 7 bases, and the interval between the two ends is 18 bases. The sequence derives from a man aged 50-60 years with active COVID-19. Sample: peripheral blood. The chain is encoded by TRBV5-6 joined to TRBJ1-2; the D gene identity is not certain. The CDR3 sequence is CASSLADFLFFGYTF. The DNA sequence is TGTGCCAGCAGCTTAGCGGACTTCTTGTTCTTTGGCTACACCTTC.